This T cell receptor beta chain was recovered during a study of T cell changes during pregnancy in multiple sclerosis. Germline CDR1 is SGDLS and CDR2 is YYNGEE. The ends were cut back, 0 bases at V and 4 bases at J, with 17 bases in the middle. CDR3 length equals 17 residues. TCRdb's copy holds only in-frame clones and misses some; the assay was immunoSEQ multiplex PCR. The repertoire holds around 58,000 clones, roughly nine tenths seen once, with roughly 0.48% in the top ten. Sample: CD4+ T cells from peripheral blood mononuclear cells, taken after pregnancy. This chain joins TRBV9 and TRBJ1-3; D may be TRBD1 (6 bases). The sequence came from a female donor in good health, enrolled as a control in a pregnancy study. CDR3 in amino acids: CASSVGGSGGPGNTIYF. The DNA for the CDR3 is TGTGCCAGCAGCGTAGGGGGGTCCGGGGGGCCCGGAAACACCATATATTTT.